These T cell receptor beta chains were read from a single sample in a study of regulatory T cells in long-lasting Graves disease. TCRdb redid the calling of the multiplex PCR reads with MiXCR, one entry per CDR3 protein. Among 200,000 to 250,000 distinct CDR3 sequences listed, about 18% were seen once. The source was peripheral blood mononuclear cells (PBMCs), collected at new diagnosis, from a patient treated with antithyroid drugs. The receptors were gathered from a female donor with Graves disease. CDR3s include the opening cysteine and the closing phenylalanine or tryptophan. The D gene is left open where the match is weak. Not every row has a clone size; where given, it reads once, few, many or a size class.

TGCGCCAGCAGCCTAAATCCGCAGGGGGCCATTAACACTGAAGCTTTCTTT,CASSLNPQGAINTEAFF,many,TRBV5-1,TRBD1,TRBJ1-1
TGTGCCAGTAGTGCGGACAGCTTTAGCAATCAGCCCCAGCATTTT,CASSADSFSNQPQHF,many,TRBV19,-,TRBJ1-5
TGTGCCAGCAGTACGTCTCCCTGGGGCACTGAAGCTTTCTTT,CASSTSPWGTEAFF,many,TRBV27,-,TRBJ1-1
TGTGCCAGTAGTATCGCTAATCAGCCCCAGCATTTT,CASSIANQPQHF,many,TRBV19,-,TRBJ1-5
TGTGCCAGTAGTATTGGGGCGGGGGAGACCCAGTACTTC,CASSIGAGETQYF,many,TRBV19,-,TRBJ2-5
TGTGCCAGCGGGGGCCCGTTTGAATGGGGTGGCTACACCTTC,CASGGPFEWGGYTF,many,TRBV28,-,TRBJ1-2
TGTGCCAGCAGTTTATATGGCGGGAGGGCATCTAATGAGCAGTTCTTC,CASSLYGGRASNEQFF,many,TRBV27,TRBD2,TRBJ2-1
TGCAGTGCTTACAGCACCGGGGAGCTGTTTTTT,CSAYSTGELFF,-,TRBV20-1,-,TRBJ2-2
TGTGCCAGCAGCTTCCCAGGGGATAATGAGCAGTTCTTC,CASSFPGDNEQFF,many,TRBV7-9,-,TRBJ2-1
TGTGCCAGCAGTGGTGAGGGGATAACCGGGGAGCTGTTTTTT,CASSGEGITGELFF,many,TRBV2,-,TRBJ2-2
TGTGCCAGCAGCTCCTTTGGGGAGACCCAGTACTTC,CASSSFGETQYF,many,TRBV11-3,-,TRBJ2-5
TGTGCCAGCAGCTTAGGGATAAAAGAGACCCAGTACTTC,CASSLGIKETQYF,-,TRBV7-2,-,TRBJ2-5
TGTGCCAGCAGCGAGCGAACCTACACTGAAGCTTTCTTT,CASSERTYTEAFF,many,TRBV3-1,-,TRBJ1-1
TGCGCCAGCAGCCAGTTGACTAGCGGGAACAATGAGCAGTTCTTC,CASSQLTSGNNEQFF,-,TRBV4-3,TRBD2,TRBJ2-1
TGTGCCAGCTCACCACCCGGCAGATCTGGAAACACCATATATTTT,CASSPPGRSGNTIYF,-,TRBV18,-,TRBJ1-3
TGTGCCAGCAGTTTACAGGGGTTCCAAGAGACCCAGTACTTC,CASSLQGFQETQYF,many,TRBV12-3/TRBV12-4,-,TRBJ2-5
TGTGCCACCAGTGATTCTGACAGCCCTAACTATGGCTACACCTTC,CATSDSDSPNYGYTF,many,TRBV24-1,-,TRBJ1-2
TGTGCCAGCAGCGTAGCTCGGGTATGGTCCTACAATGAGCAGTTCTTC,CASSVARVWSYNEQFF,many,TRBV9,-,TRBJ2-1
TGCGCCACAGGGTCTGGATTTACTGAAGCTTTCTTT,CATGSGFTEAFF,many,TRBV10-2,-,TRBJ1-1
TGTGCCAGCAGTTTATCCTATTGGGAGACAGATACGCAGTATTTT,CASSLSYWETDTQYF,many,TRBV27,-,TRBJ2-3
TGCGCCAGCAGCCAAGATTTGGGGGCCTCCTACAATGAGCAGTTCTTC,CASSQDLGASYNEQFF,few,TRBV4-3,-,TRBJ2-1
TGTGCCAGTAGTACCCGACAGGGGCAGTTCTATGGCTACACCTTC,CASSTRQGQFYGYTF,many,TRBV19,TRBD1,TRBJ1-2
TGCGCCAGCAGCTTGCAGGAGGGGGCCCAGTACTTC,CASSLQEGAQYF,many,TRBV5-1,-,TRBJ2-5
TGTGCCAGCAGCCCGTTTAGTTGGGGAGGAGTAGAGACCCAGTACTTC,CASSPFSWGGVETQYF,-,TRBV5-8,-,TRBJ2-5
TGTGCCACCAGCAGGGGACAGGGCGCGAATTCACCCCTCCACTTT,CATSRGQGANSPLHF,many,TRBV15,TRBD1,TRBJ1-6
TGCAGTGCAATTGCTGGACTTCCCCTTCGTTCCTACGAGCAGTACTTC,CSAIAGLPLRSYEQYF,many,TRBV20-1,-,TRBJ2-7
TGTGCCAGCAGCCCATCCGGGACAGCGGGGACCGGGGAGCTGTTTTTT,CASSPSGTAGTGELFF,many,TRBV3-1,-,TRBJ2-2
TGTGCCAGCAGAATGGTGGGGCTCCATCAAAGCGAGCAGTACTTC,CASRMVGLHQSEQYF,once,TRBV27,-,TRBJ2-7
TGTGCCGCCCGGACTAGCGGATTATCCTACGAGCAGTACTTC,CAARTSGLSYEQYF,few,TRBV28,TRBD2,TRBJ2-7
TGTGCCAGCAGTTTAATGGCTTCGGGCGCTTCACCCCTCCACTTT,CASSLMASGASPLHF,many,TRBV28,-,TRBJ1-6
TGCAGCGTCGATGGGACTAGCGGGAGTCGAGAGACCCAGTACTTC,CSVDGTSGSRETQYF,-,TRBV29-1,TRBD2,TRBJ2-5
TGTGCCAGCAGTCCTGGGACTAGCGGGGGGATAACCTACAATGAGCAGTTCTTC,CASSPGTSGGITYNEQFF,few,TRBV27,TRBD2,TRBJ2-1
TGTGCCAGCAGCTTAACGCTTTTCAATGAGCAGTTCTTC,CASSLTLFNEQFF,many,TRBV7-9,-,TRBJ2-1
TGTGCCATCAGTGAGTCGGCTAGATACGAGCAGTACTTC,CAISESARYEQYF,-,TRBV10-3,-,TRBJ2-7
TGTGCCTGGGGGGCGGGAGGGCCGACAGATACGCAGTATTTT,CAWGAGGPTDTQYF,-,TRBV30,TRBD2,TRBJ2-3
TGTGCCAGCTCACTGACAGGGATGAACACCGGGGAGCTGTTTTTT,CASSLTGMNTGELFF,many,TRBV18,TRBD1,TRBJ2-2
TGTGCCAGCAGCGTAGAGGGCGGGAGGTTCGACAATGAGCAGTTCTTC,CASSVEGGRFDNEQFF,many,TRBV9,TRBD2,TRBJ2-1
TGTGCCAGCATAGGGCGGGCCTACAATGAGCAGTTCTTC,CASIGRAYNEQFF,many,TRBV2,-,TRBJ2-1
TGCGCCAGCAGGGTCGGGACTAGCGGGAGAGAGGAGCAGTACTTC,CASRVGTSGREEQYF,many,TRBV5-1,TRBD2,TRBJ2-7
TGCGCCAGCAGCCAAGAAGGGGTCGTAGGCTACGAGCAGTACTTC,CASSQEGVVGYEQYF,few,TRBV4-1,-,TRBJ2-7
TGTGCCAGCTCACCGTTCGAGAGCTACGAGCAGTACTTC,CASSPFESYEQYF,-,TRBV18,-,TRBJ2-7
TGTGCCAGCAGCGGGCAGGTGGGTTACGAGCAGTACTTC,CASSGQVGYEQYF,many,TRBV14,-,TRBJ2-7
TGTGCCACCAGTGTCGCTCCTTCGCTGGGCAAAAACAATGAGCAGTTCTTC,CATSVAPSLGKNNEQFF,many,TRBV24-1,-,TRBJ2-1
TGCGCCAGCAGCTCGGAGGGGGACATGAACTACGAGCAGTACTTC,CASSSEGDMNYEQYF,many,TRBV5-1,-,TRBJ2-7
TGTGCCAGTACTACCGGGACAGGGGGCATTCAGCCCCAGCATTTT,CASTTGTGGIQPQHF,-,TRBV19,TRBD1,TRBJ1-5
TGTGCCAGCAGTGTTACGACAGGGCGCAATCAGCCCCAGCATTTT,CASSVTTGRNQPQHF,many,TRBV6-1,TRBD1,TRBJ1-5
TGTGCCAGCTCACCATCAGTGGGCGACTATGGCTACACCTTC,CASSPSVGDYGYTF,few,TRBV18,-,TRBJ1-2
TGTGCCAGCAGCTTAGCTCTCGGTGGCACTTCACCCCTCCACTTT,CASSLALGGTSPLHF,many,TRBV7-9,-,TRBJ1-6
TGTGCCAGCAGGAATAGCGGGGGCCCCGGGACCCAGTACTTC,CASRNSGGPGTQYF,many,TRBV14,TRBD2,TRBJ2-5
TGTGCCAGCAGCCCAACAGGGGAGGGGGAGCAGTTCTTC,CASSPTGEGEQFF,many,TRBV7-2,-,TRBJ2-1
TGCGCCAGCTCCAACATCGCCAGGGAAGGTGGCTACACCTTC,CASSNIAREGGYTF,many,TRBV5-1,-,TRBJ1-2
TGTGCCAGCTCACCGACAGGGGAAGACTATGGCTACACCTTC,CASSPTGEDYGYTF,many,TRBV18,TRBD1,TRBJ1-2
TGCGCCAGCAGCCAACTAGCCGGCACTGAAGCTTTCTTT,CASSQLAGTEAFF,few,TRBV4-3,-,TRBJ1-1
TGTGCCAGCAGTAACCCGGTGGGACAACATGAGGCTTTCTTT,CASSNPVGQHEAFF,many,TRBV6-1,-,TRBJ1-1
TGCAGTGCTAGAGGCATCGGACAGGGGGGGGAAAAACTGTTTTTT,CSARGIGQGGEKLFF,many,TRBV20-1,TRBD1,TRBJ1-4
TGTGCCAGCAGCTTAGCGGAGGGTCGTTCCTACGAGCAGTACTTC,CASSLAEGRSYEQYF,-,TRBV11-2,-,TRBJ2-7
TGTGCCAGCAGTGAAGCGGGAGGGGGCAATCAGCCCCAGCATTTT,CASSEAGGGNQPQHF,many,TRBV6-1,-,TRBJ1-5
TGTGCCAGCAGTAAAAGGACTAGCGGGGCCTGGGATACCGGGGAGCTGTTTTTT,CASSKRTSGAWDTGELFF,-,TRBV6-1,TRBD2,TRBJ2-2